One sample yielded the 11 T cell receptor beta chains listed below, sequenced in a study of graft-versus-host responses after intestinal transplantation. Their cognate antigens are unknown. The protocol was immunoSEQ multiplex PCR, while the TCRdb copy is restricted to in-frame clones and leaves out a portion. The sample lists some 92,000 clones, more than 90% occurring once. Source: unstimulated CD4+ T cells sorted from spleen or lymph node cells, taken before intestinal transplant. These receptors came from a human donor who received an intestinal transplant.

This sequence joins TRBV2 and TRBJ2-3, with TRBD2 matching over 11 bases. The trim removed 5 bases at V and 3 bases at J, leaving 4 bases unmatched. The CDR3 has 15 amino acids. Germline V gene lookup returns CDR1 SNHLY and CDR2 FYNNEI. CDR3: CASSRLAGRTDTQYF. In nucleotides, the CDR3 is TGTGCCAGCAGTCGACTAGCGGGAAGGACAGATACGCAGTATTTT.

The chain employs TRBV7-9 and TRBJ1-1, with 8 bases that match TRBD1. CDR3 size: 16 residues. Germline CDR1 SEHNR, CDR2 FQNEAQ (reference sequence). After removal of 3 bases from V and 3 bases from J, the junction contained 9 bases not matched to a gene. This CDR3 reads CASSLGRQGWDTEAFF. The CDR3 bases are TGTGCCAGCAGCTTGGGGAGACAGGGGTGGGACACTGAAGCTTTCTTT.

This chain links TRBV16 with TRBJ1-1; 9 bases line up with TRBD1. Per the germline V gene, CDR1 is KGHSY and CDR2 is FQNENV. CDR3 length: 16 amino acids. V shed 2 bases, J shed 9 bases, and the junction held 13 bases outside the gene matches. The CDR3 DNA reads TGTGCCAGCAGCCAAAATTCCATGGACAGGGGAGGAAAAGCTTTCTTT. This encodes CASSQNSMDRGGKAFF.

The chain carries TRBV12-5 and TRBJ2-3; 8 positions agree with TRBD2. Per the germline V gene, CDR1 is LGHNT and CDR2 is FRNRAP. The V and J ends lost 7 bases and 0 bases, in that order; junction bases with no gene match: 3. The length of the CDR3 is 14 residues. The CDR3 sequence: CASDPSGSTDTQYF. The CDR3 nucleotides are TGTGCTAGTGATCCTAGCGGGAGCACAGATACGCAGTATTTT.

The CDR3 coding sequence is TGTGCCAGCAGCCCCCCTAGTGCAGGGACCTTCTACGAGCAGTACTTC. The encoded protein is CASSPPSAGTFYEQYF. The rearrangement links TRBV6-6 to TRBJ2-7; TRBD1 or TRBD2 may be the D gene (5 bases each). Germline lookup yields CDR1 MNHNY and CDR2 SVGAGI (reference sequence). The CDR3 sequence is 16 residues long. V dropped 6 bases and J dropped 3 bases, with 21 bases sitting between them.

The V gene is TRBV29-1, the J gene TRBJ1-1, with D perhaps matching TRBD1 (5 bases). Germline CDR1 reads SQVTM; CDR2 reads ANQGSEA. The CDR3 contains 16 residues. Deletions cut 5 bases from V and 2 bases from J, with 21 bases between. CDR3 sequence (DNA): TGCAGCGTTAGTCCTTTGTGGGGGATAGCTAACACTGAAGCTTTCTTT. Translation gives CSVSPLWGIANTEAFF.

This clone was seen a few times. This chain links TRBV5-1 with TRBJ1-2; 11 nucleotides align to TRBD1. The V gene end was trimmed by 0 bases and the J gene end by 3 bases; junction bases not matched to a gene: 10. The length of the CDR3 is 18 residues. CDR1 and CDR2 from the germline V gene are SGHRS and YFSETQ. The CDR3 is CASSLAYVGQGGDYGYTF. CDR3 nucleotides: TGCGCCAGCAGCTTGGCCTACGTGGGACAGGGGGGTGACTATGGCTACACCTTC. Together with reference TRBV5-1 and TRBJ1-2, the CDR3 gives the full variable domain: KAGVTQTPRYLIKTRGQQVTLSCSPISGHRSVSWYQQTPGQGLQFLFEYFSETQRNKGNFPGRFSGRQFSNSRSEMNVSTLELGDSALYLCASSLAYVGQGGDYGYTFGSGTRLTVV.

The table lists this clone with a count of one. This rearrangement joins TRBV18 to TRBJ2-1, with D uncertain. Trimming cost V 6 bases and J 6 bases, with 12 bases left between them. The CDR3 consists of 13 residues. The V gene's germline CDR1 is KGHSH and CDR2 LQKENI. As DNA, the CDR3 is TGTGCCAGCTCCCCAGGTAGTGTCAATGAGCAGTTCTTC. Translation: CASSPGSVNEQFF.

The rearrangement uses TRBV28 and TRBJ2-1; 9 nucleotides agree with TRBD2. There are 15 residues in the CDR3. Germline V gene sequence: CDR1 MDHEN, CDR2 SYDVKM. The trim removed 3 bases at V and 10 bases at J, leaving 10 bases unmatched. CDR3 sequence (DNA): TGTGCCAGCAGTTTCCCGGGACTAGCCCCAACCGAGCAGTTCTTC. The encoded protein is CASSFPGLAPTEQFF.

Concerning this clone itself: This specimen includes other DNA sequences encoding the same CDR3. The rearrangement links TRBV9 to TRBJ1-1; a possible D gene is TRBD1 (5 bases). V lost 3 bases to trimming and J lost 5 bases, with 17 bases between them. Germline lookup yields CDR1 SGDLS and CDR2 YYNGEE. This CDR3 has 15 amino acids. The DNA for the CDR3 is TGTGCCAGCAGCGCCAATCGACAGACAAATACTGAAGCTTTCTTT. It encodes CASSANRQTNTEAFF. The whole variable domain, filled in from reference TRBV9 and TRBJ1-1, reads DSGVTQTPKHLITATGQRVTLRCSPRSGDLSVYWYQQSLDQGLQFLIQYYNGEERAKGNILERFSAQQFPDLHSELNLSSLELGDSALYFCASSANRQTNTEAFFGQGTRLTVV.

The chain is built from TRBV29-1 and TRBJ1-5, with no clear D. V lost 4 bases, J lost 2 bases, and 9 bases lay in between. The CDR3 contains 13 residues. The germline V gene has CDR1 SQVTM and CDR2 ANQGSEA. The CDR3 nucleotides are TGCAGCGTTGGTGCCGGGGGCAATCAGCCCCAGCATTTT. This codes for CSVGAGGNQPQHF.